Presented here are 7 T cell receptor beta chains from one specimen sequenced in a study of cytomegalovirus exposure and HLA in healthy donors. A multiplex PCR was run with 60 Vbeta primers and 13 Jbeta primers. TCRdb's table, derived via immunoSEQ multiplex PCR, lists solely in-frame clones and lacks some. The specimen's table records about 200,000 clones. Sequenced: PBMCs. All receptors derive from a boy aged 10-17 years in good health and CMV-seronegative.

CDR3 in DNA: TGTGCCAGCAGACTAGCGGGGGGTTACAATGAGCAGTTCTTC. This sequence encodes CASRLAGGYNEQFF. This chain uses TRBV6-1 with TRBJ2-1, with TRBD2 matching over 12 bases. CDR1 and CDR2 from the germline V gene are MNHNS and SASEGT. The CDR3 totals 14 residues. V shed 6 bases, J shed 4 bases, and the junction held 1 base outside the gene matches.

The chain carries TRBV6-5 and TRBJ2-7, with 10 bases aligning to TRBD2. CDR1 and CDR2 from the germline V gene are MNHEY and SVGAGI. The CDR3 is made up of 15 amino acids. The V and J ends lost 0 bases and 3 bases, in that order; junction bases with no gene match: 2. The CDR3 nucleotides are TGTGCCAGCAGTTACTCAAAGCGGGGGGGCTACGAGCAGTACTTC. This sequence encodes CASSYSKRGGYEQYF.

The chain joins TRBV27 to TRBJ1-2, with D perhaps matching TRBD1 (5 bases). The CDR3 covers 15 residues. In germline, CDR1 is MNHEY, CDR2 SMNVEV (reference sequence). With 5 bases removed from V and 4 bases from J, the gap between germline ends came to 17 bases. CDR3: CASSPGTGEGYGYTF. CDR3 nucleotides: TGTGCCAGCAGTCCCGGAACGGGGGAAGGCTATGGCTACACCTTC.

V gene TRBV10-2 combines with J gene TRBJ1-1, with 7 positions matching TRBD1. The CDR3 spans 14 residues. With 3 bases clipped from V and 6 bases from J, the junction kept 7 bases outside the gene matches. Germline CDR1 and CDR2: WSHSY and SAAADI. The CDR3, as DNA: TGCGCCAGCAGTGAAACAGGGGTAACTTCTGAAGCTTTCTTT. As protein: CASSETGVTSEAFF.

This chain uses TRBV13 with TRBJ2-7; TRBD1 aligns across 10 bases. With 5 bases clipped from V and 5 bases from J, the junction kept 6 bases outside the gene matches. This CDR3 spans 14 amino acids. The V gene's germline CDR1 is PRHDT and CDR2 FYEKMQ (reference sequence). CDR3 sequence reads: CASSPTGQGNEQYF. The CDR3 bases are TGTGCCAGCAGCCCGACGGGACAGGGGAACGAGCAGTACTTC.

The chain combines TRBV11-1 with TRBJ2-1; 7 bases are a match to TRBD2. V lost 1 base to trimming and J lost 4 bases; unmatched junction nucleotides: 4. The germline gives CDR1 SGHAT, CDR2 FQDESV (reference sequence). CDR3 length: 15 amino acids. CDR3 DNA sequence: TGTGCCAGCAGCTTAGAGGGACTACAATACAATGAGCAGTTCTTC. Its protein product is CASSLEGLQYNEQFF.

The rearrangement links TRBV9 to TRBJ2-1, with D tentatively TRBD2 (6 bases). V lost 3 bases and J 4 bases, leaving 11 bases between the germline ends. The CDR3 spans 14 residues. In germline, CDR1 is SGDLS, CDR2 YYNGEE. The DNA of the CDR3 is TGTGCCAGCAGCGCCACTAGCAAATACAATGAGCAGTTCTTC. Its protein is CASSATSKYNEQFF.